The 26 T cell receptor beta chains below were found in one sample sequenced in a study of T cell repertoires in cytomegalovirus infection. TCRdb itself ran the reads through MiXCR, one entry per CDR3 protein. The table includes some 900,000 distinct CDR3 sequences, about 33% detected once. What these receptors recognize is not known. Material: cultured CD8+ T cells from PBMCs, obtained from culture after CMV antigen stimulation. The receptor set was obtained from a human donor in good health (CMV status not recorded). Some clones in this sample may be carry-over from other donors' samples.

The sample holds a few counts of this clonotype. CDR3 nucleotides: TGTGCCAGCAGCCAGATGGACAGGGAACAAAAACTGTTTTTT. Translated, it gives CASSQMDREQKLFF. The rearrangement links TRBV7-9 to TRBJ1-4; 8 bases are a match to TRBD1. This CDR3 comprises 14 residues. The germline V gene encodes CDR1 SEHNR and CDR2 FQNEAQ (reference sequence). V lost 5 bases to trimming and J lost 9 bases; unmatched junction nucleotides: 8.

This clonotype has more than one count but fewer than ten. The chain links TRBV28 to TRBJ1-5; D not certain. The CDR3 has 15 residues. Trimming removed 2 bases at V and 5 bases at J, with 13 bases between. CDR1 and CDR2 (germline): MDHEN, SYDVKM. CDR3 coding DNA: TGTGCCAGCAGTTTAGTTGGCGCAGCCGATCAGCCCCAGCATTTT. This gives the protein CASSLVGAADQPQHF.

The chain carries TRBV28 and TRBJ1-6, with 11 positions matching TRBD1. The V and J ends lost 0 bases and 10 bases, in that order; junction bases with no gene match: 5. Germline values: CDR1 MDHEN, CDR2 SYDVKM. The CDR3 runs 16 residues. The CDR3 reads CASSLWGDRGSSPLHF. CDR3 nucleotide sequence: TGTGCCAGCAGTTTATGGGGGGACAGGGGGAGCTCACCCCTCCACTTT.

This clonotype has at least ten counts. The rearrangement links TRBV7-6 to TRBJ2-5; 11 bases agree with TRBD2. Germline CDR1 reads SGHVS; CDR2 reads FNYEAQ. With V trimmed by 2 bases and J by 3 bases, 8 bases remained unmatched. This CDR3 comprises 17 residues. The CDR3 nucleotides read TGTGCCAGCAGCTTAATGCCGGCTAGCGGGGGGAAAGAGACCCAGTACTTC. The encoded protein is CASSLMPASGGKETQYF.

Notes on this clonotype: Germline and junction disagree at one end, which may indicate a read error. The V and J genes are TRBV20-1 and TRBJ1-1, with 8 bases identical to TRBD1. This CDR3 region has 15 residues. Germline loops: CDR1 DFQATT, CDR2 SNEGSKA (reference sequence). The CDR3 region is CSAVEVGTGESVWAF. The CDR3 DNA is TGCAGTGCCGTAGAAGTTGGGACAGGTGAATCTGTGTGGGCCTTT.

There are a few counts of this clonotype. This chain connects TRBV10-3 to TRBJ2-1; D ambiguous. This CDR3 is 16 amino acids long. The V and J ends lost 3 bases and 5 bases respectively, with 17 bases between them. The germline V gene encodes CDR1 ENHRY and CDR2 SYGVKD. The DNA of the CDR3 is TGTGCCATCAGTGAACGTTCGTCTGCTGTGAACAATGAGCAGTTCTTC. Its protein is CAISERSSAVNNEQFF.

On this clonotype: A much larger clone lies a single base off, so this may be a read error. This chain joins TRBV7-6 and TRBJ1-1; no clear D gene. CDR3 length equals 12 residues. Germline assignment: CDR1 SGHVS and CDR2 FNYEAQ. The CDR3: CANSLGNAEAFF. DNA of the CDR3: TGTGCCAACAGCTTAGGGAACGCTGAAGCTTTCTTT.

This clonotype was seen just once. Compared with germline, one end of the junction differs, possibly owing to a read error. The chain uses TRBV28 and TRBJ2-3; D is ambiguous. The germline V gene has CDR1 MDHEN and CDR2 SYDVKM. This CDR3 is built from 14 residues. For the CDR3, the DNA is TGTGCCAACAGTTTCGCCTGGACCGCAGATACGCAGTATTTT. Amino acid sequence: CANSFAWTADTQYF.

This chain uses TRBV28 with TRBJ2-7; 7 nucleotides line up with TRBD1. With 5 bases clipped from V and 4 bases from J, the junction kept 14 bases outside the gene matches. The CDR3 totals 16 residues. CDR1 is MDHEN, CDR2 SYDVKM, per germline. The CDR3 reads CASSPRDRSIWYEQYF. CDR3 sequence (DNA): TGTGCCAGCAGTCCCCGGGACAGATCCATTTGGTACGAGCAGTACTTC. Using reference TRBV28 and TRBJ2-7 for the parts outside the CDR3, the full variable domain is DVKVTQSSRYLVKRTGEKVFLECVQDMDHENMFWYRQDPGLGLRLIYFSYDVKMKEKGDIPEGYSVSREKKERFSLILESASTNQTSMYLCASSPRDRSIWYEQYFGPGTRLTVT.

V is TRBV27 and J is TRBJ1-5; tentative D call: TRBD1 (6 bases). Per the germline V gene, CDR1 is MNHEY and CDR2 is SMNVEV (reference sequence). Deletions cut 6 bases from V and 4 bases from J, with 13 bases between. CDR3 size: 14 residues. The CDR3 here is CASSIFRGNQPQHF. DNA for the CDR3: TGTGCCAGCAGCATATTCAGGGGAAATCAGCCCCAGCATTTT.

The chain carries TRBV10-3 and TRBJ1-1; D may be TRBD1 (6 bases). This CDR3 is built from 15 residues. The germline gives CDR1 ENHRY, CDR2 SYGVKD. V was pared by 2 bases and J by 0 bases, with 10 bases between. The CDR3 sequence: CAISEKGGMNTEAFF. The CDR3 DNA sequence: TGTGCCATCAGTGAGAAAGGGGGTATGAACACTGAAGCTTTCTTT.

This clonotype was seen more than once but under ten times. J is TRBJ1-1 and V is TRBV4-1; the D is unclear. The germline V gene encodes CDR1 MGHRA and CDR2 YSYEKL. The CDR3 sequence is 13 residues long. The V and J ends lost 4 bases and 8 bases respectively, with 14 bases between them. CDR3 nucleotide sequence: TGCGCCAGCAGCCGAAGTGTAACGGTCGAAGCTTTCTTT. Its translation: CASSRSVTVEAFF.

The rearrangement links TRBV4-3 to TRBJ1-4; unclear D gene. The CDR3 runs 15 residues. The germline V gene encodes CDR1 LGHNA and CDR2 YSLEER. Trimming removed 0 bases from V and 8 bases from J, with 13 bases in between. CDR3 in amino acids: CASSQENSHSEKLFF. The CDR3 region has the DNA TGCGCCAGCAGCCAAGAAAACTCTCACAGCGAAAAACTGTTTTTT.

The chain uses TRBV9 and TRBJ2-4; the D is unclear. Germline CDR1 is SGDLS and CDR2 is YYNGEE. V was cut by 0 bases and J by 2 bases, with 9 bases left in between. This CDR3 has 15 residues. CDR3 amino acids: CASSVEGNPKNIQYF. The CDR3 DNA is TGTGCCAGCAGCGTAGAGGGCAACCCCAAAAACATTCAGTACTTC.

This clonotype was detected only a few times. The V gene is TRBV6-6, the J gene TRBJ1-4; D gene uncertain. V was clipped by 6 bases and J by 1 base, with 9 bases between them. Germline CDR1 is MNHNY and CDR2 is SVGAGI (reference sequence). The CDR3 is 14 residues long. CDR3 in amino acids: CASSKLGTNEKLFF. The CDR3 DNA follows: TGTGCCAGCAGCAAACTCGGAACTAATGAAAAACTGTTTTTT.

V usage is TRBV6-6 and J usage is TRBJ2-5, with TRBD1 identical over 7 bases. Trimming cost V 2 bases and J 10 bases; bases outside gene matches: 16. This CDR3 region has 16 residues. The germline V gene encodes CDR1 MNHNY and CDR2 SVGAGI (reference sequence). CDR3 region: CASSYPLGQDPRGQYF. Written as DNA, the CDR3 is TGTGCCAGCAGTTACCCTCTCGGACAGGACCCCCGGGGCCAGTACTTC.

V is TRBV28 and J is TRBJ2-5; possible D gene TRBD2, 5 bases. This CDR3 has 13 amino acids. CDR1 is MDHEN, CDR2 SYDVKM, per germline. The germline V and J ends were trimmed by 2 bases and 9 bases, with 13 bases remaining between them. DNA of the CDR3: TGTGCCAGCAGTTTAGGACTCCCCGCGCCCCAGTACTTC. It specifies CASSLGLPAPQYF.

With regard to this clonotype: Germline and junction disagree at one end, which may indicate a read error. The chain joins TRBV6-6 to TRBJ2-1; 12 bases are shared with TRBD1. There are 17 residues in the CDR3. Germline V gene lookup returns CDR1 MNHNY and CDR2 SVGAGI (reference sequence). The DNA for the CDR3 is TGTACCAGCAGTTGGCCAACACGGGACAGGGGGCGGAATGAGCAGTTCTTC. Amino acids: CTSSWPTRDRGRNEQFF.

This clonotype is classed as medium-sized (0.01 to 0.1%). The chain carries TRBV7-6 and TRBJ2-7; possible D gene TRBD2, 7 bases. The CDR3 length is 16 residues. Germline values: CDR1 SGHVS, CDR2 FNYEAQ. The germline V and J ends were trimmed by 8 bases and 4 bases, with 24 bases remaining between them. Written as DNA, the CDR3 is TGTGCCAGCTCTCGGGGGGTAGGGGGTGAGGGGTACGAGCAGTACTTC. This encodes CASSRGVGGEGYEQYF.

V usage is TRBV9 and J usage is TRBJ1-1; tentative D call: TRBD1 (5 bases). The CDR3 length is 14 residues. The V gene's germline CDR1 is SGDLS and CDR2 YYNGEE. V lost 0 bases and J 3 bases, leaving 9 bases between the germline ends. The CDR3 sequence is CASSVAGADTEAFF. The CDR3, as DNA: TGTGCCAGCAGCGTAGCTGGGGCAGACACTGAAGCTTTCTTT.

The gene calls are TRBV7-6 and TRBJ2-1; the match to TRBD1 covers 9 bases. The CDR3 length is 15 residues. V trimming: 5 bases; J trimming: 7 bases; junction bases outside the gene matches: 9. Per the germline V gene, CDR1 is SGHVS and CDR2 is FNYEAQ. The CDR3 protein is CASSPTGTGSNEQFF. The CDR3 DNA is TGTGCCAGCAGCCCTACCGGGACAGGGTCTAATGAGCAGTTCTTC.

The V gene is TRBV29-1, the J gene TRBJ1-2; D is possibly TRBD1 (6 bases). Germline V lookup: CDR1 SQVTM, CDR2 ANQGSEA. The CDR3 runs to 15 residues. The ends were cut back, 3 bases at V and 0 bases at J, with 14 bases in the middle. In nucleotides, the CDR3 is TGCAGCGTTGACGACAGGACACGAGCTAACTATGGCTACACCTTC. The encoded protein is CSVDDRTRANYGYTF. The full variable domain, rest sourced from reference TRBV29-1 and TRBJ1-2, is SAVISQKPSRDICQRGTSLTIQCQVDSQVTMMFWYRQQPGQSLTLIATANQGSEATYESGFVIDKFPISRPNLTFSTLTVSNMSPEDSSIYLCSVDDRTRANYGYTFGSGTRLTVV.

This rearrangement joins TRBV6-1 to TRBJ1-4; no reliable D call. The germline CDR1 and CDR2 sequences are MNHNS and SASEGT. The CDR3 runs to 11 residues. Deletions cut 5 bases from V and 5 bases from J, with 3 bases between. The CDR3 sequence: CASSKNEKLFF. The DNA of the CDR3 is TGTGCCAGCAGTAAAAATGAAAAACTGTTTTTT.

This clonotype was counted only a few times. V and J are TRBV12-3 or TRBV12-4 and TRBJ1-5; D is unresolved. The V end lost 6 bases, the J end lost 5 bases, and 17 bases lay between the germline ends. The CDR3 length is 15 residues. This chain's CDR3 is CASSPGASRYQPQHF. The CDR3, as DNA: TGTGCCAGCAGCCCCGGCGCCTCCAGATATCAGCCCCAGCATTTT.

In this sample, this clonotype turned up a few times. This chain joins TRBV4-2 and TRBJ2-7; TRBD1 is a possible D gene (5 bases). Germline lookup yields CDR1 LGHNA and CDR2 YNFKEQ. The V gene lost 0 bases and the J gene lost 2 bases, with 17 bases spanning the gap. The CDR3 spans 17 residues. For the CDR3, the DNA is TGTGCCAGCAGCCAAGATTTTGGGTCAGGGATCACCTACGAGCAGTACTTC. As protein: CASSQDFGSGITYEQYF.

This clonotype was observed a single time. This could be a read error, since a much larger clone is one nucleotide away. V gene TRBV7-6 combines with J gene TRBJ1-2; D perhaps matches TRBD1 (6 bases). The CDR3 runs 17 residues. Germline CDR1 is SGHVS and CDR2 is FNYEAQ. The CDR3 region has the DNA TGTGCCAGCAGCTCGGACTCCGGGACACCTTATAACTATGGCTACGCCTTC. Protein: CASSSDSGTPYNYGYAF.